Each of the 31 T cell receptor beta chains below was sequenced from the same sample in a study of tissue T cells after allogeneic stem cell transplantation. Method: immunoSEQ multiplex PCR; TCRdb's copy keeps in-frame clones and lacks some. The data show under 5,500 clones, about 50% seen once. Time point specified: mouse harvest day 14 after allogeneic transplant. Each mouse received 10^7 T-cell-depleted marrow cells plus 10^6 splenic CD5+ T cells by tail vein. Sequences were obtained from gut tissue. The receptor set was obtained from a female BALB/c mouse given C57BL/6 T cells with graft-versus-host disease after an allogeneic hematopoietic cell transplant.

This clone was observed a handful of times. Mouse gene names and germline throughout. Coverage ceases 1 residue before the CDR3 finishes, and the germline J gene fills in the end. This chain joins TRBV26 and TRBJ2-7, with TRBD1 matching over 7 bases. Germline CDR1 reads KGHPV; CDR2 reads FQNQEV (reference sequence). V was clipped by 3 bases and J by 4 bases; unmatched bases: 3. This CDR3 contains 13 residues. Partial CDR3 DNA: TGTGCCAGCAGTCTCCACAGGGGTTATGAACAGTAC. It codes for CASSLHRGYEQY. The complete CDR3 reads CASSLHRGYEQYF.

There are a few counts of this clone. Gene names and germline refer to mouse. The missing CDR3 end, 1 residue past where the read stops, is filled in from the germline J gene. The V and J genes are TRBV5 and TRBJ1-2; 7 positions agree with TRBD1. CDR1 and CDR2 (germline): LGHNA, YNLKQL (reference sequence). This CDR3 region has 13 residues. Trimming took 4 bases from V and 1 from J; bases not matched to a gene: 0. The CDR3 reads CASSRQGNSDYTF. The sequenced part of the CDR3 DNA is TGTGCCAGCAGCCGACAGGGAAACTCCGACTACACC.

A remark on this clone: Genes here carry mouse names. The CDR3 end lies 1 residue beyond the end of the read and is filled in from the germline J gene. The gene calls are TRBV26 and TRBJ2-5; D might be TRBD1 (6 bases). Germline CDR1 KGHPV, CDR2 FQNQEV (reference sequence). The CDR3 consists of 13 residues. Trimming removed 8 bases from V and 2 bases from J, with 11 bases in between. The CDR3 spells CASLRDTQDTQYF. The DNA read from the CDR3 is TGTGCCAGCCTCCGGGACACCCAAGACACCCAGTAC.

In the case of this clone: Germline and genes here are mouse. The read ends 1 residue shy of where the CDR3 ends; the end is completed using the germline J gene. This chain connects TRBV26 to TRBJ1-6; D call uncertain. TRBJ1-6 is an ORF, and what it does is uncertain. In germline, CDR1 is KGHPV, CDR2 FQNQEV (reference sequence). The V and J ends lost 2 bases and 7 bases respectively, with 3 bases between them. This CDR3 contains 12 residues. Here the CDR3 reads CASSLANSPLYF. The DNA read from the CDR3 is TGTGCCAGCAGTCTGGCCAATTCGCCCCTCTAC.

Remarks on this clone: Mouse gene names and germline throughout. The read is 1 residue too short to cover the CDR3 end, so that end is filled in from the germline J gene. The J gene is TRBJ2-1, the V gene TRBV12-1, with TRBD2 as a possible D gene (6 bases). CDR1 is SGHSN, CDR2 HYEKVE, per germline. The V gene lost 2 bases and the J gene lost 0 bases, with 10 bases spanning the gap. The CDR3 contains 15 residues. The CDR3 here is CASSPLLGNYAEQFF. The part of the CDR3 DNA that was read is TGTGCCAGCTCTCCCTTACTGGGTAACTATGCTGAGCAGTTC. The full variable domain, with the rest looked up from reference TRBV12-1 and TRBJ2-1, is DSGVVQSPRHIIKEKGGRSVLTCIPISGHSNVVWYQQTLGKELKFLIQHYEKVERDKGFLPSRFSVQQFDDYHSEMNMSALELEDSAMYFCASSPLLGNYAEQFFGPGTRLTVL.

By share, this clone counts as medium-sized (0.01 to 0.1%). The genes are named according to mouse. The part of the CDR3 DNA that was read is TGTGCTAGCAGTTTTTACAAATATGAACAGTAC. Amino acids: CASSFYKYEQY. The full CDR3 is CASSFYKYEQYF. The chain uses TRBV29 and TRBJ2-7; D uncertain. With the read ending 1 residue before the CDR3 end, the germline J gene is used to fill in that end. Per the germline V gene, CDR1 is MSHET and CDR2 is SYDVDS. Trimming removed 3 bases from V and 4 bases from J, with 7 bases in between. This CDR3 spans 12 amino acids.

Remarks on this clone: Mouse gene names and germline throughout. The read comes to an end 1 residue before the CDR3 does, leaving the germline J gene to fill in the end. The rearrangement uses TRBV12-2 and TRBJ2-7; 9 bases line up with TRBD2. V lost 0 bases to trimming and J lost 6 bases; unmatched junction nucleotides: 2. CDR1 SGHLS and CDR2 HYDKME come from the germline V gene. The CDR3 is 13 residues long. The covered CDR3 bases are TGTGCCAGCTCTCTCCCTGGGGGGGTTGAACAGTAC. This encodes CASSLPGGVEQY. The whole CDR3 reads CASSLPGGVEQYF.

Comments on this clone: The listed genes are named as in mouse. The read falls 1 residue short of the CDR3 end, and the missing part is taken from the germline J gene. The rearrangement uses TRBV12-1 and TRBJ1-6; D uncertain. TRBJ1-6 is recorded as an ORF, its role being uncertain. Trimming removed 3 bases at V and 4 bases at J, with 9 bases between. The CDR3 sequence is 14 residues long. The germline gives CDR1 SGHSN, CDR2 HYEKVE. CDR3 bases read: TGTGCCAGCTCTGCGACATATTATAATTCGCCCCTCTAC. This codes for CASSATYYNSPLY. The entire CDR3 sequence reads CASSATYYNSPLYF.

A single count supports this clone. Genes and germline come from the mouse. The read is 1 residue too short to cover the CDR3 end, so that end is filled in from the germline J gene. V gene TRBV12-2 combines with J gene TRBJ2-1, with D perhaps TRBD2 (5 bases). The CDR3 spans 13 residues. The germline V and J ends were trimmed by 1 base and 7 bases, with 10 bases remaining between them. Germline lookup yields CDR1 SGHLS and CDR2 HYDKME. The chain's CDR3 is CASSLPSGAEQFF. CDR3 DNA, as far as it was read: TGTGCCAGCTCTCTACCCTCTGGGGCTGAGCAGTTC.

A word on this clone: Gene and germline names: mouse. The CDR3 is cut off 1 residue early in the read; its end comes from the germline J gene. The chain combines TRBV5 with TRBJ1-3, with TRBD1 identical over 9 bases. The CDR3 contains 16 residues. The germline gives CDR1 LGHNA, CDR2 YNLKQL (reference sequence). The trim removed 0 bases at V and 3 bases at J, leaving 3 bases unmatched. The CDR3 loop is CASSQEDRGFGNTLYF. Partial CDR3 DNA: TGTGCCAGCAGCCAAGAAGACAGGGGGTTTGGAAATACGCTCTAT.

As regards this clone: The genes and germline here are from mouse. CDR3 bases read: TGTGCCAGCAGTCTCGGGACAGGCGCAAACACCGGGCAGCTCTAC. Encoded protein: CASSLGTGANTGQLY. The entire CDR3 reads CASSLGTGANTGQLYF. The chain links TRBV24 to TRBJ2-2; 8 bases align to TRBD1. The sequence runs out 1 residue before the end of the CDR3; the remainder is reconstructed from the germline J gene. Trimming took 3 bases from V and 0 from J; bases not matched to a gene: 3. This CDR3 has 16 amino acids. Germline loops: CDR1 KGHTA, CDR2 FRNEEI.

As to this clone: One end of the junction varies from germline; a read error may be responsible. The gene names here belong to mouse. The missing CDR3 end, 1 residue past where the read stops, is filled in from the germline J gene. V and J are TRBV14 and TRBJ2-3, with 10 bases identical to TRBD1. Germline CDR1 reads SGHDT; CDR2 reads FRDEAV. The CDR3 loop spans 13 amino acids. CDR3 DNA (partial): TGTGCCGGCAGTCGGGACAGGGGTGAAACGCTGTAT. Translating it yields CAGSRDRGETLY. From start to end, the CDR3 is CAGSRDRGETLYF.

In regard to this clone: Mouse names are used for the genes. The read ends 1 residue shy of where the CDR3 ends; the end is completed using the germline J gene. This sequence joins TRBV12-1 and TRBJ2-3; D remains unclear. Germline CDR1 is SGHSN and CDR2 is HYEKVE. This CDR3 region has 11 residues. Trimming removed 0 bases at V and 6 bases at J, with 3 bases between. The part of the CDR3 DNA that was read is TGTGCCAGCTCTCTCGGTGAAACGCTGTAT. It is translated as CASSLGETLY. The CDR3 in full is CASSLGETLYF.

Note on this clone: Gene and germline names: mouse. The CDR3 goes on 1 residue after the read ends, and that part is filled in from the germline J gene. The chain carries TRBV3 and TRBJ2-5; 7 bases are shared with TRBD2. Per the germline V gene, CDR1 is SNHLY and CDR2 is FYNGKV (reference sequence). This CDR3 contains 14 residues. Trimming at V came to 3 bases and at J to 2 bases, leaving 2 bases not matched to a gene. This CDR3 reads CASSFSGGQDTQYF. CDR3 DNA (partial): TGTGCCAGCAGCTTCTCTGGGGGCCAAGACACCCAGTAC.

Points on this clone: Mouse gene names apply. The sequence runs out 1 residue before the end of the CDR3; the remainder is reconstructed from the germline J gene. The rearrangement uses TRBV23 and TRBJ2-4; the table names TRBD2, a call not compared with the DNA. There are 14 residues in the CDR3. Germline V CDR1 and CDR2: KGHTA, FQNQQP. CDR3 DNA, as far as it was read: TGCTCCAGCAGTCAATCGATGACTGGAAACACCTTGTAC. As protein: CSSSQSMTGNTLY. The whole CDR3 protein reads CSSSQSMTGNTLYF.

This clone appeared once. The genes and germline here are from mouse. The read finishes 1 residue shy of the CDR3 end, and the germline J gene is used to complete it. The chain has TRBV2 and TRBJ2-2; a weak D match, TRBD1 (6 bases). This CDR3 comprises 15 residues. From germline, CDR1 is LGHNA and CDR2 YSYQKL. V was cut by 5 bases and J by 0 bases, with 10 bases left in between. The CDR3 reads CASSRDIANTGQLYF. Incomplete CDR3 DNA: TGTGCCAGCAGCAGGGACATCGCAAACACCGGGCAGCTCTAC.

Notes on this clone: The genes are named according to mouse. Coverage ceases 1 residue before the CDR3 finishes, and the germline J gene fills in the end. The chain couples TRBV16 to TRBJ2-5; no definite D call. The germline CDR1 and CDR2 sequences are SGHSA and FRNQAP. V lost 5 bases and J 3 bases, leaving 9 bases between the germline ends. The CDR3 runs to 13 residues. CDR3: CASSLRGQDTQYF. The DNA read from the CDR3 is TGTGCAAGCAGCCTCCGGGGTCAAGACACCCAGTAC.

Relative to its sample, this clone is large. Germline and genes: mouse. Read data end 1 residue before the CDR3 end; the end is taken from the germline J gene. The rearrangement links TRBV14 to TRBJ2-7; 12 nucleotides align to TRBD1. V dropped 5 bases and J dropped 7; count of bases not matched to a gene: 7. The CDR3 is made up of 14 amino acids. Germline CDR1 and CDR2: SGHDT and FRDEAV. The CDR3 here is CASSSRDRGLEQYF. The DNA read from the CDR3 is TGTGCCAGCAGCTCCCGGGACAGGGGGCTGGAACAGTAC.

This clone was detected once. Germline and genes here are mouse. The read ends 1 residue before the CDR3 terminus; that terminus is restored from the germline J gene. This chain connects TRBV12-1 to TRBJ2-5; D unresolved. The CDR3 is made up of 13 amino acids. CDR1 SGHSN and CDR2 HYEKVE come from the germline V gene. V was shortened by 4 bases and J by 0 bases, with 7 bases between the two germline ends. This CDR3 reads CASSLTNQDTQYF. CDR3 DNA, as far as it was read: TGTGCCAGCTCCCTGACAAACCAAGACACCCAGTAC.

Of note for this clone: Gene names and germline match the mouse. The read ends 1 residue shy of where the CDR3 ends; the end is completed using the germline J gene. The chain joins TRBV15 to TRBJ2-5; D is perhaps TRBD2 (6 bases). This CDR3 region has 14 residues. CDR1 SGHND and CDR2 FRSKSL come from the germline V gene. Deletions cut 4 bases from V and 1 base from J, with 9 bases between. The sequenced CDR3 bases are TGTGCCAGCAGTTCCGGGACTCACCAAGACACCCAGTAC. Amino acid sequence: CASSSGTHQDTQY. The whole CDR3 protein is CASSSGTHQDTQYF.

Turning to this clone: Each gene name is a mouse one. The read gets to within 1 residue of the CDR3 end, and the germline J gene fills in the rest. The chain couples TRBV26 to TRBJ2-3; 11 bases map to TRBD2. The CDR3 is 17 amino acids. The junction had 6 bases not matched to a gene; V was cut back by 3 bases and J by 1 base. Per germline, CDR1 KGHPV and CDR2 FQNQEV (reference sequence). Incomplete CDR3 DNA: TGTGCCAGCAGTCTCCTACTGGGGGGGCGCGGTGCAGAAACGCTGTAT. Its protein is CASSLLLGGRGAETLY. The whole CDR3 protein is CASSLLLGGRGAETLYF.

With regard to this clone: Mouse names are used for the genes. The sequenced fragment ends 1 residue before the CDR3 boundary, so the rest is inferred from the germline J gene. This sequence joins TRBV15 and TRBJ2-7; TRBD2 matches 8 bases. The germline gives CDR1 SGHND, CDR2 FRSKSL. Trimming removed 3 bases from V and 6 bases from J; junction bases left unmatched: 4. The CDR3 runs 13 residues. The covered CDR3 bases are TGTGCCAGCAGTTTCTGGGGGGCGCTTGAACAGTAC. Its protein is CASSFWGALEQY. The complete CDR3 reads CASSFWGALEQYF.

This clone has a handful of counts. Gene names and germline refer to mouse. Sequencing ends 1 residue short of the CDR3 end; the germline J gene provides the rest. V gene TRBV5 combines with J gene TRBJ2-2, with D possibly TRBD1 on 5 matching bases. Germline V gene sequence: CDR1 LGHNA, CDR2 YNLKQL (reference sequence). The ends were cut back, 0 bases at V and 8 bases at J, with 7 bases in the middle. The CDR3 is 13 amino acids. The chain's CDR3 is CASSQDRTGQLYF. The CDR3 bases that were read are TGTGCCAGCAGCCAAGATCGGACAGGGCAGCTCTAC.

As concerns this clone: Each gene name is a mouse one. The read stops 1 residue short of the end of the CDR3; the missing end is completed from the germline J gene. The chain links TRBV3 to TRBJ2-3; 8 positions match TRBD2. The ends lost 1 base at V and 1 base at J; junction bases unmatched: 1. The CDR3 is 15 residues long. Germline V gives CDR1 SNHLY, CDR2 FYNGKV (reference sequence). The DNA read from the CDR3 is TGTGCCAGCAGCTTAGTCTGGGGGGGTGCAGAAACGCTGTAT. Its protein is CASSLVWGGAETLY. From start to end, the CDR3 is CASSLVWGGAETLYF.

This clone was seen only a few times. Germline and genes: mouse. Sequencing ends 1 residue short of the CDR3 end; the germline J gene provides the rest. The chain carries TRBV1 and TRBJ1-1; 7 nucleotides align to TRBD1. The CDR3 totals 14 residues. From germline, CDR1 is NSQYPW and CDR2 LRSPGD (reference sequence). The J segment lost 1 base and the V segment lost 4 bases, leaving 3 bases of the junction unmatched. This CDR3 is CTCSGRDRNTEVFF. CDR3 DNA, as far as it was read: TGCACCTGCAGTGGCCGGGACAGAAACACAGAAGTCTTC.

Concerning this clone: These gene names are mouse names. CDR3 DNA, as far as it was read: TGTGCCAGCAGCTTGGGACAGGAGAGCTCCTATGAACAGTAC. Its protein product is CASSLGQESSYEQY. The full CDR3 is CASSLGQESSYEQYF. The chain couples TRBV4 to TRBJ2-7, with 8 nucleotides matching TRBD1. The CDR3 end falls 1 residue outside the read, so it is completed with the germline J gene. The V gene end was trimmed by 4 bases and the J gene end by 0 bases; junction bases not matched to a gene: 5. The CDR3 is 15 amino acids. Germline V lookup: CDR1 LGHDT, CDR2 YNNKQL (reference sequence).

Concerning this clone: All gene names here are mouse names. The DNA ends 1 residue before the CDR3 does, and the rest of the CDR3 is filled in from the germline J gene. The rearrangement joins TRBV3 to TRBJ2-3, with a possible D match to TRBD1 (6 bases). The CDR3 covers 14 residues. Germline-derived CDR1 and CDR2 are SNHLY and FYNGKV (reference sequence). Trimming removed 5 bases at V and 3 bases at J, with 12 bases between. The CDR3 DNA, read in part, is TGTGCCAGCAGCCCACAGGGATGGGCAGAAACGCTGTAT. This gives the protein CASSPQGWAETLY. The full CDR3 is CASSPQGWAETLYF. Full variable domain (missing parts from reference TRBV3 and TRBJ2-3): GPKVLQIPSHQIIDMGQMVTLNCDPVSNHLYFYWYKQILGQQMEFLVNFYNGKVMEKSKLFKDQFSVERPDGSYFTLKIQPTALEDSAVYFCASSPQGWAETLYFGSGTRLTVL.

About this clone: The gene names here belong to mouse. The read is 1 residue too short to cover the CDR3 end, so that end is filled in from the germline J gene. This sequence joins TRBV26 and TRBJ2-1, with TRBD2 matching over 10 bases. The CDR3 consists of 15 residues. J gave up 3 bases and V 3 bases, and 2 bases lay outside the gene matches. Germline CDR1 and CDR2: KGHPV and FQNQEV (reference sequence). The CDR3 loop is CASSLGLGVYAEQFF. CDR3 DNA (partial): TGTGCCAGCAGTCTCGGACTGGGGGTCTATGCTGAGCAGTTC.

This clone was picked up a small number of times. The germline and genes are mouse ones. The read stops 1 residue short of the end of the CDR3; the missing end is completed from the germline J gene. The rearrangement links TRBV3 to TRBJ2-7; D perhaps matches TRBD1 (5 bases). The CDR3 is made up of 14 amino acids. V lost 5 bases to trimming and J lost 1 base, with 12 bases between them. The germline gives CDR1 SNHLY, CDR2 FYNGKV (reference sequence). CDR3 region: CASSIRAGSYEQYF. The sequenced CDR3 bases are TGTGCCAGCAGCATCCGGGCAGGGTCCTATGAACAGTAC.

This clone was found once. The genes and germline here are from mouse. The DNA ends 1 residue before the CDR3 does, and the rest of the CDR3 is filled in from the germline J gene. V and J are TRBV26 and TRBJ1-1, with no clear D. Germline loops: CDR1 KGHPV, CDR2 FQNQEV (reference sequence). The length of the CDR3 is 13 residues. Deletions cut 0 bases from V and 4 bases from J, with 6 bases between. The CDR3 protein is CASSLSGFTEVFF. The sequenced part of the CDR3 DNA is TGTGCCAGCAGTCTGTCAGGGTTCACAGAAGTCTTC.

This clone is judged medium-sized. The gene symbols are mouse symbols. The read ends 1 residue shy of where the CDR3 ends; the end is completed using the germline J gene. The rearrangement joins TRBV3 to TRBJ1-1, with D hard to call. The CDR3 loop spans 11 amino acids. The germline CDR1 and CDR2 sequences are SNHLY and FYNGKV (reference sequence). Trimming took off 3 bases at V and 5 bases at J, with 4 bases between the two ends. Partial CDR3 DNA: TGTGCCAGCAGCTTTACAACAGAAGTCTTC. Protein sequence: CASSFTTEVF. In full, the CDR3 reads CASSFTTEVFF.